Each of the 29 T cell receptor beta chains below was sequenced from the same sample in a study of T cell repertoires in cytomegalovirus infection. Antigens for these TCRs are unknown. In TCRdb, the reads were re-called with MiXCR into one record per CDR3 protein. Among over 50,000 distinct CDR3 sequences, 20% to 25% were seen once, and the ten largest hold over 65%. The sequencing used CD8+ T cells from cultured PBMCs, collected from culture after CMV antigen stimulation. Source of these receptors: a human donor in good health (CMV status not recorded). Some clones in this sample may be carry-over from other donors' samples.

This clonotype has more than one count but fewer than ten. V gene TRBV7-2 combines with J gene TRBJ2-5, with 11 bases matching TRBD2. Trimming cost V 2 bases and J 5 bases; bases outside gene matches: 4. Germline loops: CDR1 SGHTA, CDR2 FQGNSA. The CDR3 totals 15 residues. The DNA for the CDR3 is TGTGCCAGCAGCTTATTAGCGGGGGGGCCCGAGACCCAGTACTTC. Its translation: CASSLLAGGPETQYF.

This clonotype was detected a few times. The chain is built from TRBV6-2 or TRBV6-3 and TRBJ1-5; possibly TRBD1 for D (6 bases). This CDR3 has 16 amino acids. The ends were cut back, 5 bases at V and 2 bases at J, with 16 bases in the middle. The germline gives CDR1 MNHEY, CDR2 SVGEGT. Here the CDR3 reads CASSDLQGRGNQPQHF. CDR3 in DNA: TGTGCCAGCAGTGACCTACAGGGTAGGGGCAATCAGCCCCAGCATTTT.

This clonotype was detected only a few times. The rearrangement joins TRBV7-9 to TRBJ1-2; D is uncertain. The ends were cut back, 0 bases at V and 2 bases at J, with 4 bases in the middle. This CDR3 is built from 13 residues. Germline V gene lookup returns CDR1 SEHNR and CDR2 FQNEAQ (reference sequence). In nucleotides, the CDR3 is TGTGCCAGCAGCTTAGCCGGAAACTATGGCTACACCTTC. Protein: CASSLAGNYGYTF.

A few counts support this clonotype. This chain connects TRBV12-3 or TRBV12-4 to TRBJ1-1, with D possibly being TRBD1 (5 bases). The CDR3 extends over 14 amino acids. Trimming removed 4 bases at V and 1 base at J, with 10 bases between. The CDR3 nucleotides are TGTGCCAGCAGTTCTTCAGGGAGGAACACTGAAGCTTTCTTT. It codes for CASSSSGRNTEAFF.

J is TRBJ2-1 and V is TRBV6-2 or TRBV6-3; D remains ambiguous. V was pared by 5 bases and J by 4 bases, with 12 bases between. Per germline, CDR1 MNHEY and CDR2 SVGEGT. There are 14 residues in the CDR3. CDR3 sequence reads: CASSPILEYNEQFF. CDR3 nucleotides: TGTGCCAGCAGTCCTATCTTGGAATACAATGAGCAGTTCTTC.

This clonotype was counted ten times or more. The gene calls are TRBV11-1 and TRBJ1-1; D perhaps matches TRBD1 (5 bases). The V gene's germline CDR1 is SGHAT and CDR2 FQDESV (reference sequence). This CDR3 is built from 14 residues. The V gene lost 5 bases and the J gene lost 5 bases, with 15 bases spanning the gap. The CDR3 DNA sequence: TGTGCCAGCAGCCCCCGGGACGGGGGAACTGAAGCTTTCTTT. Its protein is CASSPRDGGTEAFF.

This clonotype has a single count. The V call is TRBV7-2, the J call TRBJ2-7; D may be TRBD1 or TRBD2 (5 bases each). This CDR3 is 15 amino acids long. Between the trimmed V and J ends, which lost 2 bases and 2 bases, there was a span of 13 bases. Germline V CDR1 and CDR2: SGHTA, FQGNSA. CDR3 loop: CASSLRRGVPYEQYF. In DNA form, the CDR3 reads TGTGCCAGCAGCTTAAGGAGAGGGGTCCCCTACGAGCAGTACTTC. Full variable domain (outside the CDR3, taken from reference TRBV7-2 and TRBJ2-7): GAGVSQSPSNKVTEKGKDVELRCDPISGHTALYWYRQSLGQGLEFLIYFQGNSAPDKSGLPSDRFSAERTGGSVSTLTIQRTQQEDSAVYLCASSLRRGVPYEQYFGPGTRLTVT.

The J gene is TRBJ1-1, the V gene TRBV7-9; D is undetermined. CDR1 SEHNR and CDR2 FQNEAQ come from the germline V gene (reference sequence). The V end was cut by 8 bases, the J end by 1 base, with 5 bases between. The CDR3 sequence is 11 residues long. This CDR3 is CASRPNTEAFF. The CDR3 DNA reads TGTGCCAGCCGTCCGAACACTGAAGCTTTCTTT.

In this sample, this clonotype turned up a few times. The V and J genes are TRBV7-9 and TRBJ2-7, with a weak D call TRBD2 (5 bases). The CDR3 runs to 14 residues. Germline loops: CDR1 SEHNR, CDR2 FQNEAQ (reference sequence). Trimming took off 3 bases at V and 3 bases at J, with 12 bases between the two ends. The CDR3 loop reads CASSFNGVLYEQYF. CDR3 bases: TGTGCCAGCAGCTTTAACGGGGTTCTCTACGAGCAGTACTTC.

The sample holds a few counts of this clonotype. The CDR3 nucleotides are TGTGCCACCAGCAGAGATAGGACAGGGGAGGCTGGCTACACCTTC. Translation gives CATSRDRTGEAGYTF. The chain combines TRBV15 with TRBJ1-2, with 9 bases fitting TRBD1. The CDR3 is 15 residues long. Germline V gene sequence: CDR1 LNHNV, CDR2 YYDKDF (reference sequence). Unmatched junction bases numbered 6, after V lost 0 bases and J lost 7 bases. The variable domain in full, completed from reference TRBV15 and TRBJ1-2, reads DAMVIQNPRYQVTQFGKPVTLSCSQTLNHNVMYWYQQKSSQAPKLLFHYYDKDFNNEADTPDNFQSRRPNTSFCFLDIRSPGLGDTAMYLCATSRDRTGEAGYTFGSGTRLTVV.

The rearrangement links TRBV7-2 to TRBJ1-2; D not resolved. This CDR3 is 14 amino acids long. Trimming shortened V by 2 bases and J by 6 bases, and 13 bases separated the two germline ends. Germline assignment: CDR1 SGHTA and CDR2 FQGNSA. The CDR3 nucleotides read TGTGCCAGCAGCTTATTGGTTACAAGCGATGGCTACACCTTC. Its protein is CASSLLVTSDGYTF.

This clonotype was seen a handful of times. The V call is TRBV2, the J call TRBJ1-2, with D maybe TRBD1 (5 bases). The CDR3 is made up of 13 amino acids. Germline CDR1 SNHLY, CDR2 FYNNEI. V lost 3 bases and J lost 2, with 7 bases in between. The CDR3 DNA sequence: TGTGCCAGCAGTGATGGGGGAAACTATGGCTACACCTTC. Translating it yields CASSDGGNYGYTF.

There are a few counts of this clonotype. This chain links TRBV6-5 with TRBJ1-2; no clear D gene. V was trimmed by 5 bases and J by 8 bases, leaving 15 bases between them. The CDR3 has 13 amino acids. Germline values: CDR1 MNHEY, CDR2 SVGAGI. DNA of the CDR3: TGTGCCAGCAGTCTCGGTCCGACGCGGGGCTACACCTTC. It codes for CASSLGPTRGYTF.

This clonotype appeared a few times. The chain employs TRBV28 and TRBJ2-7; D may be TRBD2 (5 bases). V was shortened by 2 bases and J by 0 bases, with 8 bases between the two germline ends. Germline CDR1 and CDR2: MDHEN and SYDVKM. The CDR3 extends over 14 amino acids. The CDR3, as DNA: TGTGCCAGCAGTTTAAGAGGGAACTCCTACGAGCAGTACTTC. As protein: CASSLRGNSYEQYF.

This chain joins TRBV19 and TRBJ2-3; either TRBD1 or TRBD2 may fit D (5 bases each). Trimming shortened V by 5 bases and J by 2 bases, and 14 bases separated the two germline ends. The CDR3 has 15 residues. Germline CDR1 and CDR2: LNHDA and SQIVND (reference sequence). The CDR3 here is CASSPRDGLTDTQYF. In DNA, the CDR3 is TGTGCCAGTAGTCCCCGGGACGGTCTCACAGATACGCAGTATTTT. The full variable domain, completed using reference TRBV19 and TRBJ2-3, is DGGITQSPKYLFRKEGQNVTLSCEQNLNHDAMYWYRQDPGQGLRLIYYSQIVNDFQKGDIAEGYSVSREKKESFPLTVTSAQKNPTAFYLCASSPRDGLTDTQYFGPGTRLTVL.

This clonotype has more than one count but fewer than ten. The chain combines TRBV7-9 with TRBJ2-1; 7 positions agree with TRBD2. The CDR3 is 15 amino acids. The V segment lost 1 base and the J segment 8 bases; nucleotides outside the gene matches: 8. Germline loops: CDR1 SEHNR, CDR2 FQNEAQ (reference sequence). CDR3 in amino acids: CASSLGRASGDEQFF. DNA for the CDR3: TGTGCCAGCAGCTTAGGAAGGGCTAGCGGTGATGAGCAGTTCTTC.

The rearrangement uses TRBV20-1 and TRBJ2-3; TRBD2 matches 7 bases. Germline V CDR1 and CDR2: DFQATT, SNEGSKA (reference sequence). The CDR3 consists of 14 residues. Trimming at V came to 2 bases and at J to 1 base, leaving 3 bases not matched to a gene. CDR3 sequence (DNA): TGCAGTGCTAGATTGGGGGGGGGCACAGATACGCAGTATTTT. It is translated as CSARLGGGTDTQYF.

This clonotype was observed a handful of times. The rearrangement uses TRBV20-1 and TRBJ2-2; tentatively, D is TRBD1 (7 bases). Between the trimmed V and J ends, which lost 0 bases and 4 bases, there was a span of 15 bases. Germline CDR1 reads DFQATT; CDR2 reads SNEGSKA (reference sequence). The CDR3 consists of 16 residues. The CDR3 nucleotides are TGCAGTGCTAGAGATCTCGGGGGACAGTCCACCGGGGAGCTGTTTTTT. Protein: CSARDLGGQSTGELFF.

This clonotype was detected only a few times. This chain uses TRBV7-9 with TRBJ2-1, with 7 bases fitting TRBD2. Germline CDR1 reads SEHNR; CDR2 reads FQNEAQ (reference sequence). V lost 1 base to trimming and J lost 6 bases; unmatched junction nucleotides: 6. The CDR3 runs to 15 residues. Here the CDR3 reads CASSLVASGGNEQFF. CDR3 coding DNA: TGTGCCAGCAGCTTAGTGGCCTCGGGGGGCAATGAGCAGTTCTTC.

The rearrangement joins TRBV25-1 to TRBJ2-7, with 7 bases lining up with TRBD1. CDR3 length: 13 amino acids. V shed 8 bases, J shed 0 bases, and the junction held 4 bases outside the gene matches. Germline lookup yields CDR1 MGHDK and CDR2 SYGVNS. The DNA of the CDR3 is TGTGCCAGCCGGGGACAGCTCTCCTACGAGCAGTACTTC. Protein product: CASRGQLSYEQYF.

The chain links TRBV7-9 to TRBJ2-5; 9 bases fit TRBD2. CDR3 length: 19 residues. V was clipped by 5 bases and J by 0 bases; unmatched bases: 16. The V gene's germline CDR1 is SEHNR and CDR2 FQNEAQ (reference sequence). The CDR3 region is CASSPVRAGGLQYQETQYF. The CDR3 nucleotides are TGTGCCAGCAGCCCCGTCCGGGCGGGGGGGCTTCAGTACCAAGAGACCCAGTACTTC.

The rearrangement uses TRBV7-9 and TRBJ1-1; D ambiguous. V dropped 8 bases and J dropped 2 bases, with 12 bases sitting between them. The length of the CDR3 is 13 residues. CDR1 SEHNR and CDR2 FQNEAQ come from the germline V gene (reference sequence). CDR3 sequence reads: CASGRTGNTEAFF. The CDR3 nucleotides are TGTGCCAGCGGTCGGACGGGAAACACTGAAGCTTTCTTT. Looking up the rest from reference TRBV7-9 and TRBJ1-1 gives the full variable domain: DTGVSQNPRHKITKRGQNVTFRCDPISEHNRLYWYRQTLGQGPEFLTYFQNEAQLEKSRLLSDRFSAERPKGSFSTLEIQRTEQGDSAMYLCASGRTGNTEAFFGQGTRLTVV.

The CDR3 region is CASSQRGQGLYEQYF. The CDR3 region has the DNA TGTGCCAGCAGTCAAAGGGGACAGGGTTTATACGAGCAGTACTTC. The J gene is TRBJ2-7, the V gene TRBV27; 9 bases match TRBD1. With 5 bases clipped from V and 4 bases from J, the junction kept 9 bases outside the gene matches. The CDR3 is 15 residues long. The germline V gene has CDR1 MNHEY and CDR2 SMNVEV (reference sequence).

The sample holds a few counts of this clonotype. The chain is built from TRBV19 and TRBJ2-2, with D unresolved. Germline CDR1 reads LNHDA; CDR2 reads SQIVND (reference sequence). The CDR3 consists of 13 residues. The germline V and J ends were trimmed by 3 bases and 5 bases, with 7 bases remaining between them. The CDR3 is CASSIIGTGELFF. The CDR3 DNA reads as TGTGCCAGTAGTATCATCGGAACCGGGGAGCTGTTTTTT.

This chain uses TRBV11-2 with TRBJ1-2; TRBD1 aligns across 7 bases. The CDR3 spans 13 residues. Trimming removed 5 bases from V and 7 bases from J; junction bases left unmatched: 7. Germline V gene sequence: CDR1 SGHAT, CDR2 FQNNGV. The CDR3 loop reads CASSPVWDSGYTF. The CDR3 DNA sequence: TGTGCCAGCAGCCCGGTCTGGGACAGTGGCTACACCTTC.

The CDR3 spells CASSLRGTAYSNQPQHF. CDR3 DNA: TGTGCCAGCAGTTTACGTGGGACAGCTTATAGCAATCAGCCCCAGCATTTT. V usage is TRBV27 and J usage is TRBJ1-5; 7 bases align to TRBD1. V lost 2 bases to trimming and J lost 0 bases; unmatched junction nucleotides: 7. The CDR3 extends over 17 amino acids. Germline CDR1 and CDR2: MNHEY and SMNVEV (reference sequence).

This clonotype was observed a few times. This CDR3 is CASSLQTLAGGYNEQFF. CDR3 in DNA: TGCGCCAGCAGCCTACAGACTCTAGCGGGGGGCTACAATGAGCAGTTCTTC. This chain connects TRBV4-3 to TRBJ2-1; TRBD2 matches 11 bases. CDR3 length: 17 amino acids. V shed 4 bases and J 3 bases; nucleotides not matched to a gene: 8. Germline CDR1 is LGHNA and CDR2 is YSLEER.

The chain employs TRBV6-2 or TRBV6-3 and TRBJ2-7; weak D call: TRBD1 (5 bases). The CDR3 covers 14 residues. Germline V gene lookup returns CDR1 MNHEY and CDR2 SVGEGT. Trimming left V 5 bases short and J 2 bases short, with 13 bases between. The CDR3 reads CASSNVGATYEQYF. CDR3 coding DNA: TGTGCCAGCAGTAACGTAGGGGCTACCTACGAGCAGTACTTC.

The chain couples TRBV27 to TRBJ1-2; 7 nucleotides match TRBD1. This CDR3 is 15 amino acids long. Trimming at V came to 8 bases and at J to 6 bases, leaving 15 bases not matched to a gene. Germline CDR1 MNHEY, CDR2 SMNVEV (reference sequence). The CDR3 sequence: CASSYAKGAPHGYTF. CDR3 coding DNA: TGTGCCAGCTCGTACGCCAAGGGGGCGCCCCATGGCTACACCTTC.